This note documents a single T cell receptor beta chain sequence. Here immunoSEQ multiplex PCR was the method, and the copy in TCRdb shows in-frame clones only, minus some. The sample includes about 58,000 clones, about 85% of them seen just once. This entry is derived from a study of blood T cell repertoires in COVID-19. The V end lost 2 bases, the J end lost 6 bases, and 14 bases lay between the germline ends. The CDR3 is made up of 15 amino acids. Germline V gene data show CDR1 as SGHAT and CDR2 as FQNNGV. This chain connects TRBV11-2 to TRBJ2-1, with D tentatively TRBD1 (6 bases). Material for sequencing was peripheral blood. The receptor's source is a woman aged 70-85 years with active COVID-19. For the CDR3, the DNA is TGTGCCAGCAGCTTATCGCAGGGGATGGGCAATGAGCAGTTCTTC. Translated: CASSLSQGMGNEQFF.